The 9 T cell receptor beta chains below all came from one sample that was sequenced in a study of cytomegalovirus exposure and HLA in healthy donors. In the PCR, 60 Vbeta and 13 Jbeta primers were used. Produced via immunoSEQ multiplex PCR; TCRdb's table is partial and in-frame only. The table lists about 190,000 clones, about four fifths of them singletons. Sequences were obtained from PBMCs. These receptors all stem from a man between 18 and 29 years old in good health and CMV-seronegative.

This chain uses TRBV6-5 with TRBJ2-5; TRBD2 is a possible D gene (6 bases). Germline-derived CDR1 and CDR2 are MNHEY and SVGAGI. The V end lost 2 bases, the J end lost 2 bases, and 9 bases lay between the germline ends. CDR3 length: 14 residues. CDR3: CASSYVGGQETQYF. The CDR3 DNA follows: TGTGCCAGCAGTTACGTTGGAGGGCAAGAGACCCAGTACTTC.

The chain links TRBV18 to TRBJ1-2, with TRBD1 matching 12 bases. The CDR3 consists of 15 residues. Looked up from germline, CDR1 is KGHSH and CDR2 is LQKENI. The trim removed 2 bases at V and 7 bases at J, leaving 5 bases unmatched. The CDR3 bases are TGTGCCAGCTCACCAATGGGACAGGGGGCAGGTGGCTACACCTTC. Translating gives CASSPMGQGAGGYTF. Full variable domain (remainder filled in from reference TRBV18 and TRBJ1-2): NAGVMQNPRHLVRRRGQEARLRCSPMKGHSHVYWYRQLPEEGLKFMVYLQKENIIDESGMPKERFSAEFPKEGPSILRIQQVVRGDSAAYFCASSPMGQGAGGYTFGSGTRLTVV.

The chain is built from TRBV7-8 and TRBJ2-7; D gene unclear. Trimming removed 1 base at V and 1 base at J, with 8 bases between. Germline V gives CDR1 SGHVS, CDR2 FQNEAQ. This CDR3 spans 14 amino acids. In DNA form, the CDR3 reads TGTGCCAGCAGCTTAGATTTCGCGTCCTACGAGCAGTACTTC. Translated: CASSLDFASYEQYF.

This chain uses TRBV11-3 with TRBJ1-3, with 8 bases matching TRBD1. The V gene end was trimmed by 1 base and the J gene end by 7 bases; junction bases not matched to a gene: 9. This CDR3 is 16 amino acids long. Looked up from germline, CDR1 is SGHNT and CDR2 is YENEEA. The CDR3 DNA sequence: TGTGCCAGCAGCTTAGTATCCAGGGGGCGCGAGAACACCATATATTTT. Residues: CASSLVSRGRENTIYF.

About this clone itself: One end of the junction varies from germline; a read error may be responsible. CDR3: CASSAGHSYEQYF. In DNA form, the CDR3 reads TGTGCTAGCAGCGCAGGCCACTCCTACGAGCAGTACTTC. This chain connects TRBV7-7 to TRBJ2-7; the D is unclear. The CDR3 runs to 13 residues. Germline CDR1 SSHAT, CDR2 FNYEAQ (reference sequence).

The chain is built from TRBV5-5 and TRBJ2-3, with D perhaps matching TRBD2 (5 bases). Trimming took off 7 bases at V and 3 bases at J, with 12 bases between the two ends. There are 13 residues in the CDR3. CDR1 and CDR2 from the germline V gene are SGHKS and YYEKEE (reference sequence). In DNA, the CDR3 is TGTGCCAGCCAACTAGTCCAAACAGATACGCAGTATTTT. Amino acid sequence: CASQLVQTDTQYF.

With respect to this clone: Compared with germline, one end of the junction differs, possibly owing to a read error. The CDR3 sequence: CASSKDVLGGPQHF. The CDR3 nucleotides read TGCGCCAGCAGCAAAGACGTGCTGGGGGGACCCCAGCATTTT. The chain employs TRBV4-1 and TRBJ1-5, with D perhaps matching TRBD1 (5 bases). Germline CDR1 is MGHRA and CDR2 is YSYEKL. The CDR3 contains 14 residues.

The rearrangement links TRBV4-1 to TRBJ1-2, with a possible D match to TRBD1 (6 bases). From germline, CDR1 is MGHRA and CDR2 YSYEKL. V lost 0 bases and J lost 8, with 19 bases in between. The CDR3 sequence is 16 residues long. The CDR3 DNA follows: TGCGCCAGCAGCCAAGATGGGCAGGGGAGATCTGGAGGCTACACCTTC. Its translation: CASSQDGQGRSGGYTF.

A few counts support this clone. The chain couples TRBV5-1 to TRBJ2-3, with D possibly matching TRBD1 (6 bases). This CDR3 has 18 amino acids. In germline, CDR1 is SGHRS, CDR2 YFSETQ. With 1 base removed from V and 2 bases from J, the gap between germline ends came to 20 bases. This chain's CDR3 is CASSLLGAVGIFTDTQYF. The CDR3 coding sequence is TGCGCCAGCAGCTTGTTGGGGGCAGTAGGGATTTTCACAGATACGCAGTATTTT. Filled out from reference TRBV5-1 and TRBJ2-3, the complete variable domain reads KAGVTQTPRYLIKTRGQQVTLSCSPISGHRSVSWYQQTPGQGLQFLFEYFSETQRNKGNFPGRFSGRQFSNSRSEMNVSTLELGDSALYLCASSLLGAVGIFTDTQYFGPGTRLTVL.